The present TCR beta chain was sequenced within a study of CD8 T cells in ankylosing spondylitis. The study's findings and limits: Within ankylosing spondylitis blood, a TCR beta motif made up of several highly homologous variants appeared to be characteristic. Reportedly, disease-linked clones are significantly enriched in ankylosing spondylitis patients' matched synovial fluid. Disease-linked clones were found to be CD8+ and relatively rare in peripheral blood.

With molecular barcodes, quantitative 5'-RACE was used to make the TCR beta libraries. TCRdb redid the calling of the 5' RACE reads with MiXCR, one entry per CDR3 protein. The sample lists a few hundred thousand distinct CDR3 sequences, about 10% occurring once. V shed 11 bases and J 6 bases; nucleotides not matched to a gene: 11. CDR1 is SEHNR and CDR2 is FQNEAQ in the germline V gene (reference sequence). This CDR3 is built from 14 residues. About this clonotype itself: Its antigen is unidentified.

The sequence came from a male donor with ankylosing spondylitis or in good health (not recorded which). Sequencing was performed on blood, either unsorted or a sorted T cell fraction (not recorded which). V gene TRBV7-9 combines with J gene TRBJ2-3, with 10 nucleotides matching TRBD2. This CDR3 is CASRASGGRDTQYF. The CDR3 region has the DNA TGTGCCTCGCGGGCTAGCGGGGGCCGCGATACGCAGTATTTT.